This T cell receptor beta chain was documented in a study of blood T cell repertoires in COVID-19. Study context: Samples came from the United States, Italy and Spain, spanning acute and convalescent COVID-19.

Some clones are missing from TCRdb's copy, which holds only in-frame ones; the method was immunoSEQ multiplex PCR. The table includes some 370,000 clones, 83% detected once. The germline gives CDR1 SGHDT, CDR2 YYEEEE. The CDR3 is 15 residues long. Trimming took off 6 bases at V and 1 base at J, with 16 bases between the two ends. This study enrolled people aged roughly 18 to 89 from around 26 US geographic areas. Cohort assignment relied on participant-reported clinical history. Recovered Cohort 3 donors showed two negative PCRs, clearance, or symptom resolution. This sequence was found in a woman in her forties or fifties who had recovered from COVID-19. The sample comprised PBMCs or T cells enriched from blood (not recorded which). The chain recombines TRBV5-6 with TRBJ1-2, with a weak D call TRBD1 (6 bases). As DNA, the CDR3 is TGTGCCAGCACCCTTTTGGGGGCAGGTAACTATGGCTACACCTTC. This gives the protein CASTLLGAGNYGYTF.